This entry concerns a single TCR beta chain. These data come from a study of T cell responses to AZD1222 COVID-19 vaccine. TCRdb's table, derived via immunoSEQ multiplex PCR, lists solely in-frame clones and lacks some. The table lists about 270,000 clones, 94% of them singletons. Sequences were derived from peripheral blood, sampled 28 days after the second AZD1222 dose. The TCR was taken from an adult who received the AZD1222 COVID-19 vaccine.

Here the CDR3 reads CSAGTADTQYF. The DNA of the CDR3 is TGCAGCGCGGGGACTGCAGATACGCAGTATTTT. The chain couples TRBV29-1 to TRBJ2-3, with D possibly TRBD2 on 6 matching bases. Germline lookup yields CDR1 SQVTM and CDR2 ANQGSEA. This CDR3 is 11 amino acids long. V was clipped by 7 bases and J by 4 bases, with 9 bases between them.